These 25 T cell receptor beta chains came from one sample sequenced in a study of blood T cell repertoires in COVID-19 (dated by TCRdb to the early 2020s). Preparation of the library involved the immunoSEQ multiplex PCR assay. Entries here come from immuneACCESS through TCRdb and include only in-frame sequences with V and J called. Some clones fail to appear in such tables; in the studies checked, an unresolved V gene covers under half of the shortfall, and the cause of the remainder is unknown. The sample profile shows about 280,000 clones; about 88% of them were found once. Jointly, the top ten make up around 2% of the sample. The specimen sequenced was PBMCs or T cells enriched from blood (not recorded which). Receptor source: a woman in her sixties in a cohort exposed to, infected with or recovered from COVID-19 (not recorded which).

This chain links TRBV7-3 with TRBJ2-2; TRBD2 is a possible D gene (6 bases). Germline CDR1 is SGHTA and CDR2 is FQGTGA. There are 15 residues in the CDR3. With 8 bases removed from V and 0 bases from J, the gap between germline ends came to 13 bases. CDR3: CASSSEGPNTGELFF. DNA for the CDR3: TGTGCCAGCTCTTCGGAGGGGCCGAACACCGGGGAGCTGTTTTTT.

V gene TRBV4-2 combines with J gene TRBJ2-5, with 14 bases matching TRBD2. Germline V lookup: CDR1 LGHNA, CDR2 YNFKEQ. The CDR3 covers 17 residues. The junction had 9 bases not matched to a gene; V was cut back by 4 bases and J by 5 bases. The CDR3 here is CASSPGTSGRRGETQYF. In DNA, the CDR3 is TGTGCCAGCAGCCCCGGGACTAGCGGGAGAAGAGGGGAGACCCAGTACTTC.

The chain combines TRBV19 with TRBJ2-3; 10 nucleotides agree with TRBD2. V gave up 6 bases and J gave up 6 bases; unmatched junction bases: 15. This CDR3 region has 17 residues. Germline V CDR1 and CDR2: LNHDA, SQIVND (reference sequence). The CDR3 DNA reads as TGTGCCAGTAGCCCACAGGAAGCGGGAGGGCCCGTGGATACGCAGTATTTT. Protein sequence: CASSPQEAGGPVDTQYF.

V and J are TRBV2 and TRBJ1-5; TRBD1 agrees at 12 bases. V dropped 0 bases and J dropped 9; count of bases not matched to a gene: 6. Germline V gene data show CDR1 as SNHLY and CDR2 as FYNNEI. The CDR3 has 16 amino acids. In DNA, the CDR3 is TGTGCCAGCAGTGAAGCGCTAGGGACAGGGGGCGCGCCCCAGCATTTT. Its translation is CASSEALGTGGAPQHF.

The genes are TRBV5-1 and TRBJ2-1; 11 nucleotides match TRBD2. V gave up 4 bases and J gave up 5 bases; unmatched junction bases: 5. Germline values: CDR1 SGHRS, CDR2 YFSETQ. There are 15 residues in the CDR3. In nucleotides, the CDR3 is TGCGCCAGCAGCCCAACTAGCGGGAGCAACAATGAGCAGTTCTTC. It codes for CASSPTSGSNNEQFF.

The chain has TRBV9 and TRBJ2-1; maybe TRBD2 (6 bases). V was shortened by 0 bases and J by 0 bases, with 10 bases between the two germline ends. This CDR3 region has 16 residues. Germline CDR1 SGDLS, CDR2 YYNGEE. CDR3 loop: CASSVVGGSSYNEQFF. CDR3 in DNA: TGTGCCAGCAGCGTAGTCGGGGGTTCCTCCTACAATGAGCAGTTCTTC.

The chain links TRBV9 to TRBJ1-3; D is ambiguous. CDR1 SGDLS and CDR2 YYNGEE come from the germline V gene. Trimming cost V 0 bases and J 4 bases, with 5 bases left between them. The CDR3 loop spans 13 amino acids. CDR3 protein: CASSVVGGNTIYF. The CDR3 DNA sequence: TGTGCCAGCAGCGTAGTTGGCGGAAACACCATATATTTT.

This clone showed up just a few times. The chain carries TRBV11-2 and TRBJ1-1, with D hard to call. Germline V gene lookup returns CDR1 SGHAT and CDR2 FQNNGV. The ends were cut back, 1 base at V and 8 bases at J, with 8 bases in the middle. CDR3 length: 12 residues. CDR3 amino acids: CASSLGGMEAFF. For the CDR3, the DNA is TGTGCCAGCAGCTTAGGAGGCATGGAAGCTTTCTTT.

Concerning this clone: The sample carries other DNA sequences with the same CDR3. The CDR3 region is CATSDTGTGVYEQYF. The DNA of the CDR3 is TGTGCCACCAGTGACACCGGGACAGGGGTTTACGAGCAGTACTTC. The V and J genes are TRBV24-1 and TRBJ2-7; 10 bases line up with TRBD1. The V gene's germline CDR1 is KGHDR and CDR2 SFDVKD. V trimming: 4 bases; J trimming: 4 bases; junction bases outside the gene matches: 6. CDR3 length equals 15 residues.

In DNA form, the CDR3 reads TGTGCCAGCAGCCGGGGACTAGCGGTCGAGCAGTACTTC. It translates to CASSRGLAVEQYF. V usage is TRBV6-5 and J usage is TRBJ2-7; 11 bases line up with TRBD2. This CDR3 has 13 residues. Germline V gives CDR1 MNHEY, CDR2 SVGAGI. The junction had 4 bases not matched to a gene; V was cut back by 6 bases and J by 6 bases.

The V call is TRBV5-6, the J call TRBJ2-7; 8 nucleotides match TRBD2. V lost 4 bases to trimming and J lost 2 bases; unmatched junction nucleotides: 5. The CDR3 runs 14 residues. Germline values: CDR1 SGHDT, CDR2 YYEEEE. As DNA, the CDR3 is TGTGCCAGCAGCACGGGGGGGGACCCCTACGAGCAGTACTTC. It specifies CASSTGGDPYEQYF.

Remarks on this clone: Other DNA sequences of this sample code for an identical CDR3. CDR3 sequence: CASSLRGGYQPQHF. In DNA form, the CDR3 reads TGTGCCAGCAGTTTACGGGGGGGGTATCAGCCCCAGCATTTT. The gene calls are TRBV27 and TRBJ1-5; weak D call: TRBD1 (5 bases). Germline lookup yields CDR1 MNHEY and CDR2 SMNVEV (reference sequence). This CDR3 is 14 amino acids long. V lost 2 bases and J 5 bases, leaving 10 bases between the germline ends.

The chain employs TRBV6-5 and TRBJ1-1; TRBD1 aligns across 7 bases. V trimming: 6 bases; J trimming: 0 bases; junction bases outside the gene matches: 4. CDR3 length equals 14 residues. Germline assignment: CDR1 MNHEY and CDR2 SVGAGI. The CDR3 region is CASSRTGLNTEAFF. The CDR3 bases are TGTGCCAGCAGCAGGACAGGATTGAACACTGAAGCTTTCTTT.

This chain connects TRBV6-5 to TRBJ2-3; 10 positions match TRBD2. The CDR3 sequence is 14 residues long. Trimming at V came to 7 bases and at J to 4 bases, leaving 5 bases not matched to a gene. The V gene's germline CDR1 is MNHEY and CDR2 SVGAGI. The CDR3, as DNA: TGTGCCAGCACGGTACTAGCGGGATCAGATACGCAGTATTTT. As protein: CASTVLAGSDTQYF.

This clone was seen once. The V and J genes are TRBV6-5 and TRBJ2-7, with D uncertain. This CDR3 spans 12 amino acids. The V gene lost 6 bases and the J gene lost 7 bases, with 13 bases spanning the gap. Germline V gives CDR1 MNHEY, CDR2 SVGAGI. The CDR3 region is CASSSGIGEQYF. The CDR3 DNA is TGTGCCAGCAGCTCAGGTATTGGAGAGCAGTACTTC.

The genes are TRBV9 and TRBJ1-2; maybe TRBD1 (6 bases). The CDR3 sequence is 14 residues long. Germline values: CDR1 SGDLS, CDR2 YYNGEE. V dropped 4 bases and J dropped 8 bases, with 18 bases sitting between them. CDR3 in DNA: TGTGCCAGCAGCCCCTCGACAGGTCGGAGCGGCTACACCTTC. Its protein product is CASSPSTGRSGYTF.

The J gene is TRBJ2-1, the V gene TRBV18; 7 nucleotides line up with TRBD1. The CDR3 has 15 residues. CDR1 KGHSH and CDR2 LQKENI come from the germline V gene. V shed 2 bases and J 6 bases; nucleotides not matched to a gene: 7. The chain's CDR3 is CASSPWVSGGNEQFF. CDR3 nucleotides: TGTGCCAGCTCACCATGGGTTTCAGGGGGCAATGAGCAGTTCTTC.

The J gene is TRBJ2-7, the V gene TRBV5-1; D is uncertain. V lost 0 bases to trimming and J lost 2 bases, with 9 bases between them. Germline CDR1 SGHRS, CDR2 YFSETQ. The CDR3 covers 14 residues. CDR3 bases: TGCGCCAGCAGCTTGGACAGTAGTCCCTACGAGCAGTACTTC. Translation gives CASSLDSSPYEQYF.

V usage is TRBV7-3 and J usage is TRBJ1-6; 7 bases align to TRBD1. V dropped 3 bases and J dropped 9; count of bases not matched to a gene: 8. Germline loops: CDR1 SGHTA, CDR2 FQGTGA. The CDR3 loop spans 15 amino acids. The CDR3 nucleotides are TGTGCCAGCAGCTTCTCCAGGGGGAAAGGTTCACCCCTCCACTTT. Translation: CASSFSRGKGSPLHF.

The chain couples TRBV7-3 to TRBJ2-5, with D possibly TRBD1 on 6 matching bases. With 5 bases removed from V and 10 bases from J, the gap between germline ends came to 20 bases. The CDR3 is 14 residues long. The germline V gene has CDR1 SGHTA and CDR2 FQGTGA. The CDR3 DNA is TGTGCCAGCAGCGCTTCAGGGGCGAGGAGAGACCAGTACTTC. Protein sequence: CASSASGARRDQYF.

Concerning this clone: An end of the junction differs from the germline gene, which may be a read error. CDR3 nucleotide sequence: TGCGCCAGCAGGTTGGGCGAGGGACAGGGGGGACATGAAAAACTGTTTTTT. As protein: CASRLGEGQGGHEKLFF. The chain couples TRBV5-1 to TRBJ1-4; 11 nucleotides align to TRBD1. This CDR3 is built from 17 residues. CDR1 is SGHRS, CDR2 YFSETQ, per germline.

The chain carries TRBV11-2 and TRBJ1-1; 9 bases fit TRBD1. In germline, CDR1 is SGHAT, CDR2 FQNNGV. This CDR3 is built from 16 residues. The J segment lost 2 bases and the V segment lost 5 bases, leaving 9 bases of the junction unmatched. CDR3 in amino acids: CASSLRTGGYNTEAFF. The CDR3 nucleotides are TGTGCCAGCAGCCTTAGAACAGGGGGCTATAACACTGAAGCTTTCTTT.

The V and J genes are TRBV19 and TRBJ2-1; possible D gene TRBD2, 6 bases. V was shortened by 1 base and J by 0 bases, with 7 bases between the two germline ends. CDR1 is LNHDA and CDR2 is SQIVND in the germline V gene (reference sequence). The CDR3 runs to 15 residues. CDR3 sequence reads: CASSIAGVSYNEQFF. As DNA, the CDR3 is TGTGCCAGTAGTATAGCGGGGGTCTCCTACAATGAGCAGTTCTTC.

This rearrangement joins TRBV7-9 to TRBJ2-1; 11 positions match TRBD2. J lost 7 bases, V lost 4 bases, and 12 bases had no gene match. The CDR3 runs to 17 residues. Germline CDR1 and CDR2: SEHNR and FQNEAQ (reference sequence). The CDR3 loop reads CASSSPAWVAGGNEQFF. DNA for the CDR3: TGTGCCAGCAGCTCACCCGCCTGGGTAGCGGGGGGGAATGAGCAGTTCTTC.

This chain connects TRBV11-2 to TRBJ2-7, with 7 bases lining up with TRBD2. Looked up from germline, CDR1 is SGHAT and CDR2 is FQNNGV. Trimming at V came to 5 bases and at J to 4 bases, leaving 8 bases not matched to a gene. This CDR3 region has 14 residues. The CDR3: CASSPSWGGYEQYF. The CDR3 DNA reads TGTGCCAGCAGCCCGAGTTGGGGGGGATACGAGCAGTACTTC. The full variable domain, rest sourced from reference TRBV11-2 and TRBJ2-7, is EAGVAQSPRYKIIEKRQSVAFWCNPISGHATLYWYQQILGQGPKLLIQFQNNGVVDDSQLPKDRFSAERLKGVDSTLKIQPAKLEDSAVYLCASSPSWGGYEQYFGPGTRLTVT.